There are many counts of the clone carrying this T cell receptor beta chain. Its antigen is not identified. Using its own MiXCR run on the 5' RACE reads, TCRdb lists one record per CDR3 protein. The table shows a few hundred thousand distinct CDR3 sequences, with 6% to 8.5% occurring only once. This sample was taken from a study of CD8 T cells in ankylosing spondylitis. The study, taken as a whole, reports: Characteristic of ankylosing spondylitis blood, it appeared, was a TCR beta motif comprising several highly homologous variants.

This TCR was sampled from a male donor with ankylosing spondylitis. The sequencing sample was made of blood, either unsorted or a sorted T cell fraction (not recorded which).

Here the CDR3 reads CSAPTGRNTIYF. CDR3 sequence (DNA): TGCAGTGCTCCGACAGGGCGAAACACCATATATTTT. The chain has TRBV20-1 and TRBJ1-3, with 7 bases fitting TRBD1. The CDR3 is 12 amino acids. V lost 5 bases, J lost 5 bases, and 3 bases stayed unmatched. The germline V gene encodes CDR1 DFQATT and CDR2 SNEGSKA (reference sequence).